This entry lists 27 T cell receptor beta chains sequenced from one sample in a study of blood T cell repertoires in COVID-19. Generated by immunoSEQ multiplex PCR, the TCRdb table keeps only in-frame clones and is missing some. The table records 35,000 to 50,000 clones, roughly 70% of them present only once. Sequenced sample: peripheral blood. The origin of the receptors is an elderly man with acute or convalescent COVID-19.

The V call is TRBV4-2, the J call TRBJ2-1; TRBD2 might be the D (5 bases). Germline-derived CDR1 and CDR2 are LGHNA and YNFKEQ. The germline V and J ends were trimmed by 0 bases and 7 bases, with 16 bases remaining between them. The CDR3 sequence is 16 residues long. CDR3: CASSQDLGSRRNEQFF. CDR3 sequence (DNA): TGTGCCAGCAGCCAAGATCTCGGGTCCCGGAGGAATGAGCAGTTCTTC.

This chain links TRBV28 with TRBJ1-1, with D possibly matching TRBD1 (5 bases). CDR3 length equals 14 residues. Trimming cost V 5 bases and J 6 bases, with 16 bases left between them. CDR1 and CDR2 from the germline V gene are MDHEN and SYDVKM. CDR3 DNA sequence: TGTGCCAGCAGTAAAAGGAAGGGGATCTCTGAAGCTTTCTTT. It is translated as CASSKRKGISEAFF.

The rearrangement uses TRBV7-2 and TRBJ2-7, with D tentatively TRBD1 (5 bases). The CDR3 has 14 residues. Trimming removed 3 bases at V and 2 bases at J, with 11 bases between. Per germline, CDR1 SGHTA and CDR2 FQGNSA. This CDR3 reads CASSFPDTAYEQYF. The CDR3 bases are TGTGCCAGCAGCTTCCCGGACACAGCCTACGAGCAGTACTTC.

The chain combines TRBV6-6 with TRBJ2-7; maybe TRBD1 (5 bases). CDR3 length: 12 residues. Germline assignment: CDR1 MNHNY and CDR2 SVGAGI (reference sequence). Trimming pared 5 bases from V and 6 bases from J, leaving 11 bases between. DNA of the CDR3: TGTGCCAGCAGTCCGCAGGGCCGCGAGCAGTACTTC. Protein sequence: CASSPQGREQYF.

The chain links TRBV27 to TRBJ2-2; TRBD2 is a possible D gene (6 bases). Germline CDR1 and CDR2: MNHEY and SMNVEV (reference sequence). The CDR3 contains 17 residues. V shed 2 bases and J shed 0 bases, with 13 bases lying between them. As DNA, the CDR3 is TGTGCCAGCAGTTTAGGGCTAGCGACCGCGAACACCGGGGAGCTGTTTTTT. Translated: CASSLGLATANTGELFF.

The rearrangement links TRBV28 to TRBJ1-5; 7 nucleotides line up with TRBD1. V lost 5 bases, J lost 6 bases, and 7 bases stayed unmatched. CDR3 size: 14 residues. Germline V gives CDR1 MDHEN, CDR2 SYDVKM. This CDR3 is CASSPRQGFQPQHF. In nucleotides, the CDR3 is TGTGCCAGCAGTCCCCGACAGGGTTTTCAGCCCCAGCATTTT. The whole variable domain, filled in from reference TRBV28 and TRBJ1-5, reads DVKVTQSSRYLVKRTGEKVFLECVQDMDHENMFWYRQDPGLGLRLIYFSYDVKMKEKGDIPEGYSVSREKKERFSLILESASTNQTSMYLCASSPRQGFQPQHFGDGTRLSIL.

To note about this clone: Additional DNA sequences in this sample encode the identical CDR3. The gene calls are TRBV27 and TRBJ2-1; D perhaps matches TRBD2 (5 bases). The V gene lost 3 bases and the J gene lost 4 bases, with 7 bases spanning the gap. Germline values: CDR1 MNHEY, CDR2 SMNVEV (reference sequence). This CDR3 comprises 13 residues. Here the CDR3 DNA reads TGTGCCAGCAGTTTCAGGACTTACAATGAGCAGTTCTTC. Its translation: CASSFRTYNEQFF.

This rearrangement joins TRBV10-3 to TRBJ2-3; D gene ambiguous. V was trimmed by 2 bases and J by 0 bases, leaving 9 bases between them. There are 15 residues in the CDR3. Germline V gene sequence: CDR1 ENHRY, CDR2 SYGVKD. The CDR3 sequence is CAISEMRTSTDTQYF. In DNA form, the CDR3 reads TGTGCCATCAGTGAGATGCGTACTAGCACAGATACGCAGTATTTT.

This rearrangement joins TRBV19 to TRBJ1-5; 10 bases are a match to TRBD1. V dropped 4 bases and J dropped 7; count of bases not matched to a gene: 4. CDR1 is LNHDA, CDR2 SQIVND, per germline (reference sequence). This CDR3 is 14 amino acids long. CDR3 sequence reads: CASSTRGQGQPQHF. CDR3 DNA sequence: TGTGCCAGTAGTACCCGGGGACAGGGGCAGCCCCAGCATTTT.

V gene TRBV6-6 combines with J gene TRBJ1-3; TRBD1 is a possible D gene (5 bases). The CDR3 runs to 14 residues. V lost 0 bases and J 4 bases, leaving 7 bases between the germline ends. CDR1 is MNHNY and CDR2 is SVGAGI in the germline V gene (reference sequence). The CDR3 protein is CASSYSGLGNTIYF. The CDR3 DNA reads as TGTGCCAGCAGTTACTCGGGGCTCGGAAACACCATATATTTT.

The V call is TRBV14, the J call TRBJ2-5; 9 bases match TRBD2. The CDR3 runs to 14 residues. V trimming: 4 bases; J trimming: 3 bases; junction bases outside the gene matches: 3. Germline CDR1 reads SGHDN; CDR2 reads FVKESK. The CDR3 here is CASSPLAGKETQYF. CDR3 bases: TGTGCCAGCAGCCCCCTAGCGGGAAAAGAGACCCAGTACTTC.

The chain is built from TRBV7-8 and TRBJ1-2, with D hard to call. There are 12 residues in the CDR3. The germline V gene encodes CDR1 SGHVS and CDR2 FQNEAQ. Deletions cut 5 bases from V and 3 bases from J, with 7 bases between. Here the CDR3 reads CASSLSDYGYTF. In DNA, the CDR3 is TGTGCCAGCAGCCTCTCGGACTATGGCTACACCTTC.

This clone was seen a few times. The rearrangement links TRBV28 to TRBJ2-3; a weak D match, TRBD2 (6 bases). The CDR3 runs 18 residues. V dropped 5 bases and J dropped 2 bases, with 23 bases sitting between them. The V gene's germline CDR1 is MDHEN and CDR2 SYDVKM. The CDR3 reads CASSLNRPWDLDTDTQYF. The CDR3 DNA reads TGTGCCAGCAGTCTCAATCGCCCATGGGACTTGGACACAGATACGCAGTATTTT.

The CDR3 sequence: CAWSQGAINEKLFF. The CDR3 coding sequence is TGTGCCTGGAGCCAAGGGGCCATTAATGAAAAACTGTTTTTT. V usage is TRBV30 and J usage is TRBJ1-4; maybe TRBD1 (5 bases). The V end was cut by 3 bases, the J end by 4 bases, with 12 bases between. The length of the CDR3 is 14 residues. CDR1 is GTSNPN, CDR2 SVGIG, per germline (reference sequence). The full variable domain, its missing parts supplied by reference TRBV30 and TRBJ1-4, is SQTIHQWPATLVQPVGSPLSLECTVEGTSNPNLYWYRQAAGRGLQLLFYSVGIGQISSEVPQNLSASRPQDRQFILSSKKLLLSDSGFYLCAWSQGAINEKLFFGSGTQLSVL.

In nucleotides, the CDR3 is TGCGCCAGCAGCTTGGCCGCACAGGGGGCGCTGCAGTACTTC. Amino acid sequence: CASSLAAQGALQYF. The chain couples TRBV5-1 to TRBJ2-7, with TRBD1 matching 9 bases. With 0 bases clipped from V and 9 bases from J, the junction kept 7 bases outside the gene matches. The CDR3 is 14 amino acids. Germline V CDR1 and CDR2: SGHRS, YFSETQ.

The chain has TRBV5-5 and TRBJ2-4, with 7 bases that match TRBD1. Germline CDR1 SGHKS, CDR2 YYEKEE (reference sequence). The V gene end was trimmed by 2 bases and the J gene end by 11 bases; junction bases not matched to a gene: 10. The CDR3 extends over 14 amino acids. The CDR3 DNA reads TGTGCCAGCAGCTTAGGGACAGCCCTGGAGCTTCAGTACTTC. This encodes CASSLGTALELQYF.

The CDR3 reads CASSEGAGSEQFF. Written as DNA, the CDR3 is TGTGCCAGCAGTGAGGGGGCCGGAAGTGAGCAGTTCTTC. The chain joins TRBV27 to TRBJ2-1; TRBD1 matches 7 bases. The germline CDR1 and CDR2 sequences are MNHEY and SMNVEV (reference sequence). Trimming cost V 5 bases and J 9 bases; bases outside gene matches: 7. The CDR3 has 13 amino acids.

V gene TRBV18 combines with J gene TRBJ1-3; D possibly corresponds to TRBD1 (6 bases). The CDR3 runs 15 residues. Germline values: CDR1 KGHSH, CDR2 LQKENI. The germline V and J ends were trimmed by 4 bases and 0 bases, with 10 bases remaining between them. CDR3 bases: TGTGCCAGCTCACGTGGACAGCCCTCTGGAAACACCATATATTTT. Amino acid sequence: CASSRGQPSGNTIYF.

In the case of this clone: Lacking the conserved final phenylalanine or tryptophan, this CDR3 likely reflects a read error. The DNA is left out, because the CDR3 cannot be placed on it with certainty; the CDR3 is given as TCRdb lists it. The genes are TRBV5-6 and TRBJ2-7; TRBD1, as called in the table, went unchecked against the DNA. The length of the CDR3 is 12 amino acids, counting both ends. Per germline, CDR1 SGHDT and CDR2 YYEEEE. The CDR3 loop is CASSLGQGRLYL.

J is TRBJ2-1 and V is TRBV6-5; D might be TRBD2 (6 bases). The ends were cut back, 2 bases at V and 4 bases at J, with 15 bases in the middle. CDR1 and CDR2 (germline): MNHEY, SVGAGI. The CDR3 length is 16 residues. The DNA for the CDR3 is TGTGCCAGCAGTTACCTTAAGGGAGGTGGGTACAATGAGCAGTTCTTC. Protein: CASSYLKGGGYNEQFF.

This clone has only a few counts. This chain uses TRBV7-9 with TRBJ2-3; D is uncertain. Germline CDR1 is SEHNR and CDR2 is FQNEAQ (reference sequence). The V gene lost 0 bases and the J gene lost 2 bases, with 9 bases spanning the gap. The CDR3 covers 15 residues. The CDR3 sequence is CASSLARPPTDTQYF. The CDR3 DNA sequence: TGTGCCAGCAGCTTAGCCAGGCCCCCCACAGATACGCAGTATTTT.

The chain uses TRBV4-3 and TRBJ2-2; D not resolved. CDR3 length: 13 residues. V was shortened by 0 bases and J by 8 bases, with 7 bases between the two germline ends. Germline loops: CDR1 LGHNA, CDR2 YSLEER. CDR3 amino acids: CASSQEEAGELFF. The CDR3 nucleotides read TGCGCCAGCAGCCAAGAAGAGGCGGGGGAGCTGTTTTTT.

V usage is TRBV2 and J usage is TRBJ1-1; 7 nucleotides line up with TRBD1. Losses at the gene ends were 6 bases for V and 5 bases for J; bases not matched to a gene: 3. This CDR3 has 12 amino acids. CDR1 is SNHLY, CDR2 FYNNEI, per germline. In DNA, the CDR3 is TGTGCCAGCAGCCTACAGGGGACTGAAGCTTTCTTT. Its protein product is CASSLQGTEAFF.

The CDR3 sequence: CASSGWARGQAEAFF. DNA for the CDR3: TGTGCCAGCAGCGGTTGGGCCAGGGGGCAGGCTGAAGCTTTCTTT. The V and J genes are TRBV6-5 and TRBJ1-1; the match to TRBD1 covers 8 bases. The CDR3 length is 15 residues. Germline-derived CDR1 and CDR2 are MNHEY and SVGAGI. V gave up 6 bases and J gave up 6 bases; unmatched junction bases: 12.

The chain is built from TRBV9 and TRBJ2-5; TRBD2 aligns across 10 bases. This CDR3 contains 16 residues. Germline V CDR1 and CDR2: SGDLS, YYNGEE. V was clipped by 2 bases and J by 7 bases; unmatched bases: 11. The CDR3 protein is CASSVPVGTSEGTQYF. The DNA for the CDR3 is TGTGCCAGCAGCGTTCCTGTTGGGACTAGCGAAGGGACCCAGTACTTC.

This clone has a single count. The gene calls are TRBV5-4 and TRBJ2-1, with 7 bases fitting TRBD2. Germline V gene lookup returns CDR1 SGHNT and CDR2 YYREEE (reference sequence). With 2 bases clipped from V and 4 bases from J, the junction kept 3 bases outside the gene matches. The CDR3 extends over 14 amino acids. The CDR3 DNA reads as TGTGCCAGCAGCTTTGAAGCGGGGTACAATGAGCAGTTCTTC. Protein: CASSFEAGYNEQFF.

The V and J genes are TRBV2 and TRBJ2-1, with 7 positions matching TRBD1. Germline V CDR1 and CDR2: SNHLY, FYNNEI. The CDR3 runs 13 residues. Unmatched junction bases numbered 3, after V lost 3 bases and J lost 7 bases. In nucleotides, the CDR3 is TGTGCCAGCAGTGAGGACAGGACGAATGAGCAGTTCTTC. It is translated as CASSEDRTNEQFF.